These T cell receptor beta chains were read from a single sample in a study of T cell responses to AZD1222 COVID-19 vaccine. Libraries were prepared by immunoSEQ multiplex PCR; TCRdb keeps only in-frame clonotypes and omits some of them. The repertoire consists of 78,000 or so clones, with approximately 90% occurring once and the leading ten covering about 20%. Sequenced here: peripheral blood, sampled on day 0 of AZD1222 vaccination. These receptors came from an adult in good health. The CDR3 runs from the conserved cysteine through the conserved F or W. A D gene is named only where the DNA matches it firmly. Some rows have no size entry. The others give once, few or many, or a class for an expanded clone.

DNA | CDR3 | J | V | size | D
TGTGCCAGCAGTAGGACGGATCAGCCCCAGCATTTT | CASSRTDQPQHF | TRBJ1-5 | TRBV6-1 | . | .
TGTGCCAGCAGTCTACAGAATTCACCCCTCCACTTT | CASSLQNSPLHF | TRBJ1-6 | TRBV12-3/TRBV12-4 | . | .
TGTGCCAGCAGCAACCGGGTTACCTATGGCTACACCTTC | CASSNRVTYGYTF | TRBJ1-2 | TRBV28 | . | .
TGTGCCAGCAGTTTATGGGGGACTAGCGGGTTCAATGAGCAGTTCTTC | CASSLWGTSGFNEQFF | TRBJ2-1 | TRBV28 | . | TRBD2
TGTGCCAGCAGCCCAGCCCGGGCAGGGATATCTAACTATGGCTACACCTTC | CASSPARAGISNYGYTF | TRBJ1-2 | TRBV5-8 | . | .
TGTGCCAGCAGCTTGACAGACTATAATTCACCCCTCCACTTT | CASSLTDYNSPLHF | TRBJ1-6 | TRBV5-4 | many | .
TGTGCCAGCAGCGTAGAAGGGACGGAACTGCAAGAGACCCAGTACTTC | CASSVEGTELQETQYF | TRBJ2-5 | TRBV9 | . | .
TGTGCCAGCAGATTAACCGGGACAGCCGAGCAGTACTTC | CASRLTGTAEQYF | TRBJ2-7 | TRBV12-3/TRBV12-4 | . | TRBD1
TGTGCCAGCAGCTTAAGGACTAGCGGGAGAACTAACACCGGGGAGCTGTTTTTT | CASSLRTSGRTNTGELFF | TRBJ2-2 | TRBV27 | . | TRBD2
TGTGCCAGCAGTGAAGTGGGGAGAACTGAAGCTTTCTTT | CASSEVGRTEAFF | TRBJ1-1 | TRBV6-1 | . | .
TGTGCCAGCAGTGGAAGACTGAGTTCACCCCTCCACTTT | CASSGRLSSPLHF | TRBJ1-6 | TRBV28 | . | .
TGTGCCAGCAGTCGTACCGGGACAGCGATTACGGTCGAGCAGTACTTC | CASSRTGTAITVEQYF | TRBJ2-7 | TRBV14 | few | TRBD1
TGTGCCAGCAGCCCTGGCACTTCTCACCAGCCCCAGCATTTT | CASSPGTSHQPQHF | TRBJ1-5 | TRBV9 | . | .
TGTGCCAGTACTAAAGGGATAAATCAGCCCCAGCATTTT | CASTKGINQPQHF | TRBJ1-5 | TRBV19 | . | .
TGTGCCAGCTCACCACCATCTTCCGGGGGTCAGGGCAATCAGCCCCAGCATTTT | CASSPPSSGGQGNQPQHF | TRBJ1-5 | TRBV18 | . | .
TGTGCCAGCAGCCAGGGCGGCCGTAGGGATTCACCCCTCCACTTT | CASSQGGRRDSPLHF | TRBJ1-6 | TRBV7-2 | . | .
TGTGCCAGCAGCGTAGATAGAGGGATCGGAAAACTGTTTTTT | CASSVDRGIGKLFF | TRBJ1-4 | TRBV9 | . | .
TGTGCCAGCAGCTTGGATTTTTTTCTCCTTAGCAATCAGCCCCAGCATTTT | CASSLDFFLLSNQPQHF | TRBJ1-5 | TRBV5-6 | . | .
TGTGCCAGCAGCTTATGGGTGGGGGGGGCTGAAGCTTTCTTT | CASSLWVGGAEAFF | TRBJ1-1 | TRBV13 | . | .
TGTGCCAGCAGCCAAGAAAAAGACCGGGGGCAGTTCTTC | CASSQEKDRGQFF | TRBJ2-1 | TRBV3-1/TRBV3-2 | . | .
TGCGCCAGCAGCCGAAGCGGACTAGCGGGAAACGAAGCGTGGCACGAGCAGTACTTC | CASSRSGLAGNEAWHEQYF | TRBJ2-7 | TRBV5-1 | once | TRBD2
TGTGCCAGCAGTTTGGCCGGACAGGGATGGCTAGGCTACACCTTC | CASSLAGQGWLGYTF | TRBJ1-2 | TRBV28 | . | TRBD1
TGTGCCACCAGTGATCGCACGGGGGGCCGGCTCAATGAGCAGTTCTTC | CATSDRTGGRLNEQFF | TRBJ2-1 | TRBV24-1 | . | .
TGTGCCAGCACTACCTTTTCTGGAAACACCATATATTTT | CASTTFSGNTIYF | TRBJ1-3 | TRBV28 | . | .
TGTGCCACCATCACGCACAGGGGATCGGACACTGAAGCTTTCTTT | CATITHRGSDTEAFF | TRBJ1-1 | TRBV19 | . | TRBD1
TGTGCCACCAGTGATTTAGGAAAGTGGAAGTTCTTC | CATSDLGKWKFF | TRBJ2-1 | TRBV24-1 | . | .